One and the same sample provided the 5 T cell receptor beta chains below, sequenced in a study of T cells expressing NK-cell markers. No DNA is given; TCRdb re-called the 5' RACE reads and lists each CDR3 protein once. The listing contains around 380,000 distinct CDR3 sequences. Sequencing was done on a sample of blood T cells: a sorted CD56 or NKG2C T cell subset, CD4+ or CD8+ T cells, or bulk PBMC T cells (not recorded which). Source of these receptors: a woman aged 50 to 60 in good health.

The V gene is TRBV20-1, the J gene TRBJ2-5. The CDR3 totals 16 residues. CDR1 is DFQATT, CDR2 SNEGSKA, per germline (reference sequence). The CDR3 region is CSARDSLAVPQETQYF.

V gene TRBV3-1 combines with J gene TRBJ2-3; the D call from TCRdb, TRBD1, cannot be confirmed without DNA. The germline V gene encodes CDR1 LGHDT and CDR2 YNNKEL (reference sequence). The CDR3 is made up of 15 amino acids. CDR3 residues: CASSQGTGPTDTQYF.

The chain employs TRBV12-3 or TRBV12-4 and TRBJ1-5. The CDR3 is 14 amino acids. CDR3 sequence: CASSLAMGGEPQHF.

The CDR3 spells CASSFKLNSGYGYTF. The V gene is TRBV12-3 or TRBV12-4, the J gene TRBJ1-2. The CDR3 has 15 amino acids.

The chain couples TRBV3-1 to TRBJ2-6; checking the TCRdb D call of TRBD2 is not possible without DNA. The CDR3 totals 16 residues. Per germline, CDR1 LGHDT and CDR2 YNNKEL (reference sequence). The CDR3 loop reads CAAWRGANSGANVLTF. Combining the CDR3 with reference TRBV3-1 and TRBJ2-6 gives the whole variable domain DTAVSQTPKYLVTQMGNDKSIKCEQNLGHDTMYWYKQDSKKFLKIMFSYNNKELIINETVPNRFSPKSPDKAHLNLHINSLELGDSAVYFCAAWRGANSGANVLTFGAGSRLTVL.